This record concerns one TCR beta chain sequence. Its antigen is not known. The data stem from a study of memory CD4+ T cells and cytomegalovirus serostatus. Study overall: Donors were healthy Belgian adults, several CMV seropositive and 20 to 30 seronegative. Whole-study findings and limits: About 40% of the roughly 150 known CMV-associated TCRbeta sequences appeared in CD4+ memory.

The sort gate was single viable CD3+CD4+CD8-CD45RO+ cells for memory CD4+ T cells. Positive selection with CD4 microbeads enriched total CD4+ T cells. Assay used: immunoSEQ multiplex PCR; TCRdb lists only in-frame clones, some missing. The table lists 85,000 to 100,000 clones, under 90% of them singletons. This CDR3 region has 14 residues. Germline CDR1 reads SGHRS; CDR2 reads YFSETQ. The V and J ends lost 4 bases and 3 bases, in that order; junction bases with no gene match: 6. Material for sequencing was memory CD4+ T cells from blood. The chain joins TRBV5-1 to TRBJ1-1; 7 bases agree with TRBD1. The clonotype originates from an adult in good health and CMV-seropositive. CDR3 amino acids: CASSPGGGYTEAFF. In nucleotides, the CDR3 is TGCGCCAGCAGCCCAGGGGGGGGGTACACTGAAGCTTTCTTT.